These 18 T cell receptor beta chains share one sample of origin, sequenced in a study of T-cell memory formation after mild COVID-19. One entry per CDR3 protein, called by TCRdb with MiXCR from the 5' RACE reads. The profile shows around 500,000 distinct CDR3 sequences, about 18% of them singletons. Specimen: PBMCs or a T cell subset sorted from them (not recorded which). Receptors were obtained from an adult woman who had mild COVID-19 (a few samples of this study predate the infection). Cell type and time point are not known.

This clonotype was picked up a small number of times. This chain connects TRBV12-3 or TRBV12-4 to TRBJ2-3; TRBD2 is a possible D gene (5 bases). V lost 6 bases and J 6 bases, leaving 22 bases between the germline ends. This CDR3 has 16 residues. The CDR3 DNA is TGTGCCAGCAGCCCCGGGGTGAGTTGGGCGGCCGATACGCAGTATTTT. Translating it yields CASSPGVSWAADTQYF.

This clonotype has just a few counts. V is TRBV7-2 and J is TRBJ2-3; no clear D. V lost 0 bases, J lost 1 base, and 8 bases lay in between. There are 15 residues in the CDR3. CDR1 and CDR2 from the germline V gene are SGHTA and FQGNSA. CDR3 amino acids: CASSLAGRGTDTQYF. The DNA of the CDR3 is TGTGCCAGCAGCTTAGCAGGCCGGGGCACAGATACGCAGTATTTT.

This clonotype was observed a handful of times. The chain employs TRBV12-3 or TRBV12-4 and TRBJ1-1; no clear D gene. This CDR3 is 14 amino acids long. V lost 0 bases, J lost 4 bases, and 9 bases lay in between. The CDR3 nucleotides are TGTGCCAGCAGTTTAGCAGGGCCGGGCACTGAAGCTTTCTTT. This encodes CASSLAGPGTEAFF.

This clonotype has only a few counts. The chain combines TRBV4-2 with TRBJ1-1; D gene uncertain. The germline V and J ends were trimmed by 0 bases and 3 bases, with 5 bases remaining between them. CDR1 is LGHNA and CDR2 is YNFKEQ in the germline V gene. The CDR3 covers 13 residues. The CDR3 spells CASSQEVDTEAFF. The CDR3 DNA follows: TGTGCCAGCAGCCAAGAGGTGGACACTGAAGCTTTCTTT.

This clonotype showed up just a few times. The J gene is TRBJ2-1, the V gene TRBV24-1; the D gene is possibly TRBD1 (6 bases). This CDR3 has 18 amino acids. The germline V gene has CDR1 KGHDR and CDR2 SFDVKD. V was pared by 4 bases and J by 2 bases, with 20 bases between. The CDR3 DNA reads TGTGCCACCAGTGACCGAAACAGGGTTTCGGGGACCTACAATGAGCAGTTCTTC. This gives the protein CATSDRNRVSGTYNEQFF.

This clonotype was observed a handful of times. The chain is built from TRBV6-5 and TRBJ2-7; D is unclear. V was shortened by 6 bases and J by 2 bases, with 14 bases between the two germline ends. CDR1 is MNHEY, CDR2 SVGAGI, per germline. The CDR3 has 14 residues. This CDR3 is CASSLTDYAYEQYF. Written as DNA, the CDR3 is TGTGCCAGCAGCCTCACAGATTACGCCTACGAGCAGTACTTC.

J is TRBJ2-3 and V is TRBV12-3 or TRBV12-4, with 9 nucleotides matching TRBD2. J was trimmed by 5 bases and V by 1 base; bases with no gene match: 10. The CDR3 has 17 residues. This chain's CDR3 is CASSLVVLAGAKDTQYF. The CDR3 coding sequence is TGTGCCAGCAGTTTAGTCGTATTAGCGGGGGCGAAAGATACGCAGTATTTT.

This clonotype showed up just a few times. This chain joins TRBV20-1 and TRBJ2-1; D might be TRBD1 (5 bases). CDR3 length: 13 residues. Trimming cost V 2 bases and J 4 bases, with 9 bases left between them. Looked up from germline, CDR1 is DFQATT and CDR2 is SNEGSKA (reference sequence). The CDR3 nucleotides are TGCAGTGCTAGAAACGACAGATACAATGAGCAGTTCTTC. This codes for CSARNDRYNEQFF.

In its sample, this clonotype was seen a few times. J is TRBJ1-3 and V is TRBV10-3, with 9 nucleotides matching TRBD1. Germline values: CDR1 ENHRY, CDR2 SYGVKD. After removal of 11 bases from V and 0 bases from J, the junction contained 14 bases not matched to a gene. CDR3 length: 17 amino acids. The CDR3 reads CAHRPGTGRLSGNTIYF. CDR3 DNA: TGTGCCCACCGTCCCGGGACAGGGCGCCTCTCTGGAAACACCATATATTTT.

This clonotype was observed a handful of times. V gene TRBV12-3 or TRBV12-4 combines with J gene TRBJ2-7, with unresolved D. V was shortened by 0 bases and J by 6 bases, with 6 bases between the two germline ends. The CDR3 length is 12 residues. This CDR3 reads CASSLASREQYF. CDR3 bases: TGTGCCAGCAGTTTAGCGAGCCGCGAGCAGTACTTC.

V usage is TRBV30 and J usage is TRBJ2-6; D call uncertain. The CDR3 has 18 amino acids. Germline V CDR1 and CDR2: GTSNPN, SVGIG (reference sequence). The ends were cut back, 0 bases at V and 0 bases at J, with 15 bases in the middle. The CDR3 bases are TGTGCCTGGAGTGTAAGGGAAGCTCGAAGCTCTGGGGCCAACGTCCTGACTTTC. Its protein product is CAWSVREARSSGANVLTF.

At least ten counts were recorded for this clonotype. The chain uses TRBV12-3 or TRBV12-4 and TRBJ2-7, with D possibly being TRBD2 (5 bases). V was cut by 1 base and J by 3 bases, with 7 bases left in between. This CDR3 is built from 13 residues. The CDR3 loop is CASSLETSYEQYF. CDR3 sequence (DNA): TGTGCCAGCAGTTTAGAAACTAGCTACGAGCAGTACTTC.

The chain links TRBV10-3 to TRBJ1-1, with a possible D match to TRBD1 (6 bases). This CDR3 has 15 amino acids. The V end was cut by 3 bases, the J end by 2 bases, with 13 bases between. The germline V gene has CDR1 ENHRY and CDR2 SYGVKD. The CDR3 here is CAISDAGGGNTEAFF. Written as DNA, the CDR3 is TGTGCCATCAGTGATGCCGGGGGCGGAAACACTGAAGCTTTCTTT.

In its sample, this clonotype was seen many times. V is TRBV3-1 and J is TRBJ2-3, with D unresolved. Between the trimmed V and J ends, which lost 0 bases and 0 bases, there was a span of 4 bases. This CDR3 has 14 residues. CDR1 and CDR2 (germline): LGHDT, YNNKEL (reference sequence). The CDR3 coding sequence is TGTGCCAGCAGCCAAGATTCAAGCACAGATACGCAGTATTTT. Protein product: CASSQDSSTDTQYF.

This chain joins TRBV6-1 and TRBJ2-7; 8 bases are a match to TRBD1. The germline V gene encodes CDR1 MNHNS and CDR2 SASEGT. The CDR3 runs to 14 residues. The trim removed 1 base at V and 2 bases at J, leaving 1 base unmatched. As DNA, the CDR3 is TGTGCCAGCAGTGAAGGCAGGGGGCCCTACGAGCAGTACTTC. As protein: CASSEGRGPYEQYF.

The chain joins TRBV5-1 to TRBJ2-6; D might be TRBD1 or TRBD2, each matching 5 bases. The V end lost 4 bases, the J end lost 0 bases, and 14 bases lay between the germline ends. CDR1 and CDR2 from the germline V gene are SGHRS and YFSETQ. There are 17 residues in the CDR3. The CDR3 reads CASSEGPTSSGANVLTF. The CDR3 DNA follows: TGCGCCAGCAGCGAGGGACCTACGAGCTCTGGGGCCAACGTCCTGACTTTC.

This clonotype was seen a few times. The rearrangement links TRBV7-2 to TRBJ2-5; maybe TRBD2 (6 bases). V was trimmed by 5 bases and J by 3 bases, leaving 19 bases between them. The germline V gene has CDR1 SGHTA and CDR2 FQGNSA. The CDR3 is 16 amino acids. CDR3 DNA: TGTGCCAGCAGCCCCCCAGGGATTGGGACTGAAGAGACCCAGTACTTC. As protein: CASSPPGIGTEETQYF. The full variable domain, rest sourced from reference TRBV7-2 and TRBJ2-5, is GAGVSQSPSNKVTEKGKDVELRCDPISGHTALYWYRQSLGQGLEFLIYFQGNSAPDKSGLPSDRFSAERTGGSVSTLTIQRTQQEDSAVYLCASSPPGIGTEETQYFGPGTRLLVL.

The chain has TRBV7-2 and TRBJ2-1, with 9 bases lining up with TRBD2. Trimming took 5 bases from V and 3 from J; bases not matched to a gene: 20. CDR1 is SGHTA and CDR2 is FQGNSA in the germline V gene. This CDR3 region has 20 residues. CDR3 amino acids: CASSERGGGGVRALYNEQFF. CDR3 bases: TGTGCCAGCAGCGAAAGGGGCGGCGGGGGGGTCCGAGCCCTCTACAATGAGCAGTTCTTC.